The 13 T cell receptor beta chains listed next were all sequenced from one sample in a study of blood T cell repertoires in COVID-19. Only in-frame clones appear in the TCRdb table, and some are missing; sequencing was by immunoSEQ multiplex PCR. In the table there are around 320,000 clones, 85% to 90% of which are singletons. Sequenced input: PBMCs or T cells enriched from blood (not recorded which). The receptors stem from a woman aged 18-29 years with acute COVID-19.

The chain joins TRBV19 to TRBJ1-1, with no clear D. Trimming cost V 1 base and J 1 base, with 10 bases left between them. The length of the CDR3 is 15 residues. Germline-derived CDR1 and CDR2 are LNHDA and SQIVND (reference sequence). The CDR3 DNA follows: TGTGCCAGTAGTATAGTCTCCAGGTGGAACACTGAAGCTTTCTTT. As protein: CASSIVSRWNTEAFF.

The CDR3 loop reads CASSYGRNGELFF. Here the CDR3 DNA reads TGTGCCAGCAGTTACGGCCGTAACGGGGAGCTGTTTTTT. The chain links TRBV6-5 to TRBJ2-2, with D unclear. This CDR3 contains 13 residues. Trimming took off 2 bases at V and 7 bases at J, with 8 bases between the two ends. Germline V gene sequence: CDR1 MNHEY, CDR2 SVGAGI.

This clone appeared a single time. This chain uses TRBV29-1 with TRBJ2-5; D perhaps matches TRBD2 (5 bases). Per the germline V gene, CDR1 is SQVTM and CDR2 is ANQGSEA. Trimming took off 2 bases at V and 5 bases at J, with 18 bases between the two ends. The length of the CDR3 is 15 residues. CDR3 sequence: CSVEPTDATGETQYF. CDR3 nucleotides: TGCAGCGTTGAACCTACGGACGCCACGGGGGAGACCCAGTACTTC. The variable domain in full, with the rest retrieved from reference TRBV29-1 and TRBJ2-5, is SAVISQKPSRDICQRGTSLTIQCQVDSQVTMMFWYRQQPGQSLTLIATANQGSEATYESGFVIDKFPISRPNLTFSTLTVSNMSPEDSSIYLCSVEPTDATGETQYFGPGTRLLVL.

The CDR3 is CASSLGLAGRSGANVLTF. CDR3 DNA: TGTGCCAGCAGTTTAGGACTAGCGGGGAGGTCTGGGGCCAACGTCCTGACTTTC. V usage is TRBV28 and J usage is TRBJ2-6, with 12 bases lining up with TRBD2. The CDR3 has 18 amino acids. Germline CDR1 reads MDHEN; CDR2 reads SYDVKM. Losses at the gene ends were 2 bases for V and 1 base for J; bases not matched to a gene: 3.

The V call is TRBV5-1, the J call TRBJ2-5; D might be TRBD2 (6 bases). V lost 5 bases, J lost 1 base, and 9 bases lay in between. This CDR3 spans 13 amino acids. Germline values: CDR1 SGHRS, CDR2 YFSETQ. The CDR3 protein is CASRLATQETQYF. CDR3 bases: TGCGCCAGCAGACTAGCCACCCAAGAGACCCAGTACTTC.

CDR3 residues: CASSLGWAGLSTDTQYF. Written as DNA, the CDR3 is TGTGCCAGCAGCTTAGGGTGGGCGGGCCTCAGCACAGATACGCAGTATTTT. This sequence joins TRBV13 and TRBJ2-3; tentative D call: TRBD2 (5 bases). Germline V lookup: CDR1 PRHDT, CDR2 FYEKMQ (reference sequence). Between the trimmed V and J ends, which lost 0 bases and 0 bases, there was a span of 13 bases. CDR3 length equals 17 residues.

The CDR3 region is CASTPAGTSGTDTQYF. The CDR3, as DNA: TGTGCCAGCACTCCCGCCGGGACTAGCGGGACAGATACGCAGTATTTT. The chain recombines TRBV5-4 with TRBJ2-3, with TRBD2 matching over 12 bases. The J segment lost 3 bases and the V segment lost 6 bases, leaving 8 bases of the junction unmatched. CDR1 and CDR2 (germline): SGHNT, YYREEE (reference sequence). This CDR3 comprises 16 residues. The variable domain in full, with the rest retrieved from reference TRBV5-4 and TRBJ2-3, is ETGVTQSPTHLIKTRGQQVTLRCSSQSGHNTVSWYQQALGQGPQFIFQYYREEENGRGNFPPRFSGLQFPNYSSELNVNALELDDSALYLCASTPAGTSGTDTQYFGPGTRLTVL.

The rearrangement links TRBV14 to TRBJ2-5; TRBD2 matches at 7 bases. Germline assignment: CDR1 SGHDN and CDR2 FVKESK. With V trimmed by 1 base and J by 4 bases, 6 bases remained unmatched. The length of the CDR3 is 15 residues. This CDR3 reads CASSQVASGPETQYF. As DNA, the CDR3 is TGTGCCAGCAGCCAAGTCGCTAGCGGACCAGAGACCCAGTACTTC.

The V and J genes are TRBV10-3 and TRBJ2-7; TRBD1 matches at 9 bases. Unmatched junction bases numbered 6, after V lost 11 bases and J lost 1 base. CDR3 length equals 13 residues. Germline CDR1 and CDR2: ENHRY and SYGVKD. The CDR3 loop reads CAATGTGSYEQYF. The CDR3 nucleotides are TGTGCCGCGACCGGGACAGGGTCCTACGAGCAGTACTTC.

The rearrangement uses TRBV7-9 and TRBJ1-4; TRBD1 matches at 9 bases. The germline CDR1 and CDR2 sequences are SEHNR and FQNEAQ (reference sequence). This CDR3 contains 15 residues. Unmatched junction bases numbered 7, after V lost 4 bases and J lost 7 bases. CDR3 region: CASSSPGQGPEKLFF. The CDR3 DNA follows: TGTGCCAGCAGCTCACCGGGACAGGGTCCTGAAAAACTGTTTTTT.

V and J are TRBV28 and TRBJ2-1, with 9 bases identical to TRBD2. Germline CDR1 and CDR2: MDHEN and SYDVKM. Trimming removed 5 bases from V and 7 bases from J; junction bases left unmatched: 9. The CDR3 runs 15 residues. CDR3 amino acids: CASSLIAGVGNEQFF. DNA of the CDR3: TGTGCCAGCAGTCTAATAGCGGGAGTCGGAAATGAGCAGTTCTTC.

The chain joins TRBV24-1 to TRBJ2-1; 15 nucleotides line up with TRBD2. Germline lookup yields CDR1 KGHDR and CDR2 SFDVKD. This CDR3 is 19 amino acids long. Losses at the gene ends were 3 bases for V and 0 bases for J; bases not matched to a gene: 5. This CDR3 is CATSDLGLAGGSSYNEQFF. The CDR3 DNA follows: TGTGCCACCAGTGATCTGGGACTAGCGGGAGGATCCTCCTACAATGAGCAGTTCTTC.

The chain is built from TRBV7-6 and TRBJ1-4; maybe TRBD1 (5 bases). The CDR3 covers 14 residues. From germline, CDR1 is SGHVS and CDR2 FNYEAQ. With 4 bases removed from V and 8 bases from J, the gap between germline ends came to 14 bases. CDR3 protein: CASSSRAPREKLFF. As DNA, the CDR3 is TGTGCCAGCAGCTCCAGGGCCCCGAGGGAAAAACTGTTTTTT. Full variable domain (missing parts from reference TRBV7-6 and TRBJ1-4): GAGVSQSPRYKVTKRGQDVALRCDPISGHVSLYWYRQALGQGPEFLTYFNYEAQQDKSGLPNDRFSAERPEGSISTLTIQRTEQRDSAMYRCASSSRAPREKLFFGSGTQLSVL.